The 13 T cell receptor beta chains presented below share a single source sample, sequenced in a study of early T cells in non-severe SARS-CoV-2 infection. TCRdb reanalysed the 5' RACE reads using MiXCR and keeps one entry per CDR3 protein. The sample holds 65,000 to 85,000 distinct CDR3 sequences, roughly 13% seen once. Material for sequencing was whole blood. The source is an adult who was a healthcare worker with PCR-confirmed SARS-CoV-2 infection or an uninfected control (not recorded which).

The CDR3 here is CASSQPGQGQETQYF. CDR3 sequence (DNA): TGTGCCAGTAGCCAACCGGGACAGGGCCAAGAGACCCAGTACTTC. This chain uses TRBV19 with TRBJ2-5, with TRBD1 identical over 9 bases. Per the germline V gene, CDR1 is LNHDA and CDR2 is SQIVND (reference sequence). Unmatched junction bases numbered 6, after V lost 6 bases and J lost 1 base. The CDR3 runs 15 residues.

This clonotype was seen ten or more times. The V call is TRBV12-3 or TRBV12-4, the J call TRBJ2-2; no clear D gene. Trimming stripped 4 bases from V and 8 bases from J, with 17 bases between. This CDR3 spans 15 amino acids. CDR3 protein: CASSSQPGATGELFF. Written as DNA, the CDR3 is TGTGCCAGCAGTTCTCAACCCGGTGCCACGGGGGAGCTGTTTTTT.

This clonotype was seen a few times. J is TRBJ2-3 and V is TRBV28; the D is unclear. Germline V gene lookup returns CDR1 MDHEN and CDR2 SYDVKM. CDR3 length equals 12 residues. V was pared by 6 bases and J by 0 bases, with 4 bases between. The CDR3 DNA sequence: TGTGCCAGCAGCGACAGCACAGATACGCAGTATTTT. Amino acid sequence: CASSDSTDTQYF.

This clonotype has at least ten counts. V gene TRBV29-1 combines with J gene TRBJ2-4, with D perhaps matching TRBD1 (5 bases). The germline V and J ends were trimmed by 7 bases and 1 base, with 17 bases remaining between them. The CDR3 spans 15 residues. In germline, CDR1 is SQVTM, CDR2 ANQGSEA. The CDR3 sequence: CSALKGVTAKNIQYF. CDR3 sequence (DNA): TGCAGCGCCCTAAAAGGGGTGACGGCCAAAAACATTCAGTACTTC.

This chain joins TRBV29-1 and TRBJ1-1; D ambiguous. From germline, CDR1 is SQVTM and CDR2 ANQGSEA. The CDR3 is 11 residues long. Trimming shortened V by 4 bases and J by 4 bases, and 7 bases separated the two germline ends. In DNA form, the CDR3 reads TGCAGCGTTGCCTGGGGCACTGAAGCTTTCTTT. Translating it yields CSVAWGTEAFF.

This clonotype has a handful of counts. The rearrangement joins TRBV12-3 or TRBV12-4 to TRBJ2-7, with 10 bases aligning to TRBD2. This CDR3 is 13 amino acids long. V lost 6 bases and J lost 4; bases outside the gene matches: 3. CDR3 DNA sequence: TGTGCCAGCAGACCTAGCGGGGGATACGAGCAGTACTTC. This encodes CASRPSGGYEQYF.

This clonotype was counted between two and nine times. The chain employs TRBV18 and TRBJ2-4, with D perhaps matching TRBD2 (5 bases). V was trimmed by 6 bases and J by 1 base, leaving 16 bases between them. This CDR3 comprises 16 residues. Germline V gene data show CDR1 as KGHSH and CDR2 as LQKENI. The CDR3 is CASSPGLVLAKNIQYF. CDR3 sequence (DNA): TGTGCCAGCTCCCCAGGACTCGTTTTGGCCAAAAACATTCAGTACTTC.

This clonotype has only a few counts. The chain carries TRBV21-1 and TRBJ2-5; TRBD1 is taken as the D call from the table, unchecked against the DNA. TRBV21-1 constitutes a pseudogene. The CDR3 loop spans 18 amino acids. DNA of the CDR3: TGTGCCAGGGCGATAGGAAGGGGAGACAGGGGGCATGGAGAGACCCAGTACTTC. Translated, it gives CARAIGRGDRGHGETQYF.

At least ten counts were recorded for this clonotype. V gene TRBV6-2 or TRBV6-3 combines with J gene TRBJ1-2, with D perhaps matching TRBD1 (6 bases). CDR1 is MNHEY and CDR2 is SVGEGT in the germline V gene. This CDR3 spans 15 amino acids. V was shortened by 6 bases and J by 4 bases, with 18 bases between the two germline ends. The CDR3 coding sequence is TGTGCCAGCAGAAACGCCGGGGGCGCTTCCTATGGCTACACCTTC. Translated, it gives CASRNAGGASYGYTF.

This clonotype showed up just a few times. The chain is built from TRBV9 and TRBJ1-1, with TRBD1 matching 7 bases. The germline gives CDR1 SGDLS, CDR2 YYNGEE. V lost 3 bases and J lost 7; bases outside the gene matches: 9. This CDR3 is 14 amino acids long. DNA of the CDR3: TGTGCCAGCAGCGCGCGGGACAGAGACCTTGAAGCTTTCTTT. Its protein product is CASSARDRDLEAFF.

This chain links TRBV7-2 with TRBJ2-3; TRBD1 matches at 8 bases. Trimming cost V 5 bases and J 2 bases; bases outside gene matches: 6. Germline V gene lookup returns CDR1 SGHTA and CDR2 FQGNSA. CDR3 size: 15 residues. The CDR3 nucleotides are TGTGCCAGCAGCGACGGACAGGGTGACACAGATACGCAGTATTTT. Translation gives CASSDGQGDTDTQYF. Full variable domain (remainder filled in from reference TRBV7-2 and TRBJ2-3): GAGVSQSPSNKVTEKGKDVELRCDPISGHTALYWYRQSLGQGLEFLIYFQGNSAPDKSGLPSDRFSAERTGGSVSTLTIQRTQQEDSAVYLCASSDGQGDTDTQYFGPGTRLTVL.

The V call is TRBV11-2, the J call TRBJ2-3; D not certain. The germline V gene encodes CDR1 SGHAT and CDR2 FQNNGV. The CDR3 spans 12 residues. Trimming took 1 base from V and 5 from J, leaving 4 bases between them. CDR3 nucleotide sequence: TGTGCCAGCAGCTTAGGGAGAGATACGCAGTATTTT. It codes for CASSLGRDTQYF.

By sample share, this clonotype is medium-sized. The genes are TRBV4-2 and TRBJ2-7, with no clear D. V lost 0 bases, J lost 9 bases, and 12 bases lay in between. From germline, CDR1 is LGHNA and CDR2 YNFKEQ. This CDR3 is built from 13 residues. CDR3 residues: CASSQDSVLGQYF. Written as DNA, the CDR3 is TGTGCCAGCAGCCAAGATTCGGTGCTGGGGCAGTACTTC.